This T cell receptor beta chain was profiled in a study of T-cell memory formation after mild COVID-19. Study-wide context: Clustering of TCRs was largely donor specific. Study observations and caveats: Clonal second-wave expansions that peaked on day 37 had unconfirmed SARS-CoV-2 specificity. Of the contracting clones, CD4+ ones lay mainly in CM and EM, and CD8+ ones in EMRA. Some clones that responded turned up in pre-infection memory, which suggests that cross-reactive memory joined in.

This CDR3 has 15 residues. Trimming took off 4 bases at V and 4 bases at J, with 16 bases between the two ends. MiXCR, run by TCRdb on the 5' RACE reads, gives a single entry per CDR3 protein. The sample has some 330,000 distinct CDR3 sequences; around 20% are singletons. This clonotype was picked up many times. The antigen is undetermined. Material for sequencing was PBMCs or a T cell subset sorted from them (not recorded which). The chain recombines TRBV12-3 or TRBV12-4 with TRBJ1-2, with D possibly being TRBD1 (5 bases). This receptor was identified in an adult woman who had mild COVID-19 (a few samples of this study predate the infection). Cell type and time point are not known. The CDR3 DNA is TGTGCCAGCAGTTACGGCGGCAGGGCGATCTATGGCTACACCTTC. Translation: CASSYGGRAIYGYTF.